Listed here are 25 T cell receptor beta chains from one sample, sequenced in a study of OX40 agonist ivuxolimab in advanced cancers. The protocol was immunoSEQ multiplex PCR, while the TCRdb copy is restricted to in-frame clones and leaves out a portion. This table has some 99,000 clones, about 92% appearing once. Sequencing used CD4+ or CD8+ T cells sorted from blood, obtained in a trial of the OX40 agonist ivuxolimab. These receptor sequences come from an adult with an advanced solid tumor such as melanoma, head and neck, liver or kidney cancer.

The chain couples TRBV25-1 to TRBJ2-2; D perhaps matches TRBD1 (5 bases). The CDR3 runs 14 residues. With 4 bases removed from V and 3 bases from J, the gap between germline ends came to 9 bases. Germline V gene lookup returns CDR1 MGHDK and CDR2 SYGVNS. CDR3: CASSARVDTGELFF. The CDR3 DNA reads TGTGCCAGCAGTGCCAGGGTCGACACCGGGGAGCTGTTTTTT.

The CDR3 sequence is CATITRGGGTEAFF. The DNA for the CDR3 is TGTGCCACCATCACTAGGGGTGGCGGCACTGAAGCTTTCTTT. V gene TRBV6-1 combines with J gene TRBJ1-1; D is possibly TRBD1 (5 bases). The CDR3 contains 14 residues. CDR1 MNHNS and CDR2 SASEGT come from the germline V gene. V gave up 10 bases and J gave up 4 bases, with 19 bases separating them.

The chain carries TRBV5-1 and TRBJ2-5, with TRBD2 matching 8 bases. The CDR3 runs 16 residues. Germline trimming cut 0 bases from V and 5 bases from J; bases unmatched to any gene: 9. Germline-derived CDR1 and CDR2 are SGHRS and YFSETQ. CDR3 nucleotide sequence: TGCGCCAGCAGCTTGGTGCCCAGCGGGAGCGAGGAGACCCAGTACTTC. The encoded protein is CASSLVPSGSEETQYF. Variable domain in full (rest from reference TRBV5-1 and TRBJ2-5): KAGVTQTPRYLIKTRGQQVTLSCSPISGHRSVSWYQQTPGQGLQFLFEYFSETQRNKGNFPGRFSGRQFSNSRSEMNVSTLELGDSALYLCASSLVPSGSEETQYFGPGTRLLVL.

This chain connects TRBV7-3 to TRBJ2-7, with D perhaps given as TRBD1 or TRBD2 (6 bases each). Trimming took off 4 bases at V and 4 bases at J, with 11 bases between the two ends. Germline-derived CDR1 and CDR2 are SGHTA and FQGTGA. The CDR3 consists of 13 residues. The CDR3 nucleotides are TGTGCCAGCAGCTCGTGGAGGGGGTACGAGCAGTACTTC. Protein sequence: CASSSWRGYEQYF.

The chain uses TRBV5-4 and TRBJ2-7; D gene unclear. Germline V CDR1 and CDR2: SGHNT, YYREEE (reference sequence). Trimming took off 5 bases at V and 1 base at J, with 10 bases between the two ends. This CDR3 has 13 residues. The CDR3 loop reads CASSKTHSYEQYF. CDR3 sequence (DNA): TGTGCCAGCAGTAAGACACATTCCTACGAGCAGTACTTC. Looking up the rest from reference TRBV5-4 and TRBJ2-7 gives the full variable domain: ETGVTQSPTHLIKTRGQQVTLRCSSQSGHNTVSWYQQALGQGPQFIFQYYREEENGRGNFPPRFSGLQFPNYSSELNVNALELDDSALYLCASSKTHSYEQYFGPGTRLTVT.

The V and J genes are TRBV30 and TRBJ2-1; D call uncertain. Trimming took off 3 bases at V and 0 bases at J, with 6 bases between the two ends. The CDR3 sequence is 13 residues long. Per the germline V gene, CDR1 is GTSNPN and CDR2 is SVGIG (reference sequence). DNA for the CDR3: TGTGCCTGGAGGTTGGGCTCCTACAATGAGCAGTTCTTC. Protein product: CAWRLGSYNEQFF. Full variable domain (outside the CDR3, taken from reference TRBV30 and TRBJ2-1): SQTIHQWPATLVQPVGSPLSLECTVEGTSNPNLYWYRQAAGRGLQLLFYSVGIGQISSEVPQNLSASRPQDRQFILSSKKLLLSDSGFYLCAWRLGSYNEQFFGPGTRLTVL.

This clone was seen a handful of times. This chain uses TRBV19 with TRBJ2-1; tentatively, D is TRBD2 (5 bases). Trimming removed 6 bases from V and 0 bases from J, with 15 bases in between. This CDR3 is built from 16 residues. The V gene's germline CDR1 is LNHDA and CDR2 SQIVND (reference sequence). The CDR3 loop reads CASRDILAISYNEQFF. The CDR3 DNA reads as TGTGCCAGTAGAGATATCCTAGCAATCTCCTACAATGAGCAGTTCTTC. Variable domain in full (rest from reference TRBV19 and TRBJ2-1): DGGITQSPKYLFRKEGQNVTLSCEQNLNHDAMYWYRQDPGQGLRLIYYSQIVNDFQKGDIAEGYSVSREKKESFPLTVTSAQKNPTAFYLCASRDILAISYNEQFFGPGTRLTVL.

V and J are TRBV6-5 and TRBJ2-2; D is perhaps TRBD1 or TRBD2 (5 bases each). Per the germline V gene, CDR1 is MNHEY and CDR2 is SVGAGI. V was cut by 5 bases and J by 0 bases, with 10 bases left in between. The CDR3 is 15 amino acids. CDR3 protein: CASSPQGANTGELFF. CDR3 bases: TGTGCCAGCAGTCCCCAGGGAGCGAACACCGGGGAGCTGTTTTTT.

The rearrangement links TRBV11-2 to TRBJ2-3; D not certain. Trimming shortened V by 3 bases and J by 1 base, and 8 bases separated the two germline ends. Looked up from germline, CDR1 is SGHAT and CDR2 is FQNNGV. The CDR3 length is 14 residues. CDR3: CASSFPLRTDTQYF. The CDR3 nucleotides are TGTGCCAGCAGCTTCCCCCTTCGCACAGATACGCAGTATTTT.

The chain joins TRBV6-6 to TRBJ2-7, with D hard to call. Trimming shortened V by 3 bases and J by 8 bases, and 14 bases separated the two germline ends. The germline V gene encodes CDR1 MNHNY and CDR2 SVGAGI (reference sequence). This CDR3 spans 13 amino acids. The CDR3 loop is CASSYSNHDKQYF. The DNA of the CDR3 is TGTGCCAGCAGTTATTCAAACCACGATAAGCAGTACTTC.

The chain is built from TRBV7-6 and TRBJ2-5, with D unclear. The CDR3 is made up of 11 amino acids. Trimming removed 3 bases from V and 4 bases from J, with 3 bases in between. The germline gives CDR1 SGHVS, CDR2 FNYEAQ. CDR3 sequence (DNA): TGTGCCAGCAGCTTCCGAGAGACCCAGTACTTC. It yields the protein CASSFRETQYF.

The chain has TRBV6-5 and TRBJ1-6; D perhaps matches TRBD1 (6 bases). Looked up from germline, CDR1 is MNHEY and CDR2 is SVGAGI. CDR3 length: 15 amino acids. The ends were cut back, 2 bases at V and 7 bases at J, with 12 bases in the middle. The DNA for the CDR3 is TGTGCCAGCAGTTACCAGCGGGGGCACAATTCACCCCTCCACTTT. This translates into CASSYQRGHNSPLHF.

The chain is built from TRBV6-1 and TRBJ1-4; D possibly corresponds to TRBD1 (6 bases). CDR1 MNHNS and CDR2 SASEGT come from the germline V gene. The CDR3 consists of 14 residues. V was shortened by 1 base and J by 8 bases, with 11 bases between the two germline ends. The CDR3 region is CASSEERGVEKLFF. The CDR3 nucleotides are TGTGCCAGCAGTGAAGAAAGGGGGGTGGAAAAACTGTTTTTT.

The CDR3 nucleotides are TGTGCCAGCAGTGACCGCCTCGGTAGCTACAATGAGCAGTTCTTC. Amino acids: CASSDRLGSYNEQFF. V and J are TRBV2 and TRBJ2-1, with D hard to call. The CDR3 extends over 15 amino acids. In germline, CDR1 is SNHLY, CDR2 FYNNEI. The V and J ends lost 3 bases and 3 bases respectively, with 12 bases between them.

This clone was counted once. The junction does not match germline at one end; this may be a read error. The V gene is TRBV6-5, the J gene TRBJ2-3; D might be TRBD2 (6 bases). CDR1 is MNHEY, CDR2 SVGAGI, per germline. The CDR3 loop spans 12 amino acids. This chain's CDR3 is CGASAVTDTQYF. The CDR3 DNA sequence: TGCGGGGCTAGCGCTGTCACAGATACGCAGTATTTT.

The V call is TRBV7-3, the J call TRBJ2-5, with TRBD2 identical over 7 bases. The ends lost 2 bases at V and 3 bases at J; junction bases unmatched: 3. The CDR3 runs 14 residues. Germline CDR1 SGHTA, CDR2 FQGTGA. The CDR3 loop reads CASSLAGTKETQYF. The CDR3 nucleotides read TGTGCCAGCAGCTTAGCCGGGACTAAAGAGACCCAGTACTTC.

Remarks on this clone: Compared with germline, one end of the junction differs, possibly owing to a read error. The same CDR3 also results from other DNA sequences found in this sample. This chain uses TRBV7-3 with TRBJ2-2; 7 bases are a match to TRBD2. The CDR3 is 16 amino acids. The V gene's germline CDR1 is SGHTA and CDR2 FQGTGA. CDR3 nucleotide sequence: TGTGCCAGCAGCTTAGTGGGAGGGTCGAACACCGGAGAGCTGTTTTTT. Translated: CASSLVGGSNTGELFF.

The chain uses TRBV15 and TRBJ2-5; 14 bases match TRBD2. The CDR3 length is 16 residues. The germline CDR1 and CDR2 sequences are LNHNV and YYDKDF (reference sequence). Germline trimming cut 5 bases from V and 5 bases from J; bases unmatched to any gene: 7. The CDR3 nucleotides read TGTGCCACCAGCCCAGGGACTAGCGGGAGTTTGGAGACCCAGTACTTC. Its protein product is CATSPGTSGSLETQYF.

Here the CDR3 DNA reads TGCGCCAGCAGGCTAGCTGCTAACACCGGGGAGCTGTTTTTT. Residues: CASRLAANTGELFF. The rearrangement uses TRBV5-1 and TRBJ2-2, with D maybe TRBD2 (5 bases). From germline, CDR1 is SGHRS and CDR2 YFSETQ. The V end was cut by 5 bases, the J end by 2 bases, with 10 bases between. The CDR3 consists of 14 residues.

V usage is TRBV30 and J usage is TRBJ1-4; D uncertain. Deletions cut 0 bases from V and 8 bases from J, with 4 bases between. Germline V gene sequence: CDR1 GTSNPN, CDR2 SVGIG (reference sequence). This CDR3 comprises 11 residues. The CDR3 is CAWSVLEKLFF. The CDR3 nucleotides are TGTGCCTGGAGTGTACTGGAAAAACTGTTTTTT.

The chain combines TRBV11-2 with TRBJ1-1; TRBD1 agrees at 9 bases. Per germline, CDR1 SGHAT and CDR2 FQNNGV. The CDR3 runs 15 residues. V gave up 5 bases and J gave up 6 bases; unmatched junction bases: 10. CDR3 sequence: CASSVRGQGTAEAFF. The CDR3, as DNA: TGTGCCAGCAGCGTACGGGGACAGGGTACTGCTGAAGCTTTCTTT.

This chain joins TRBV4-2 and TRBJ2-1, with unresolved D. Per germline, CDR1 LGHNA and CDR2 YNFKEQ. This CDR3 is built from 16 residues. V gave up 1 base and J gave up 6 bases, with 16 bases separating them. CDR3 residues: CASSQAVGYPPNEQFF. In nucleotides, the CDR3 is TGTGCCAGCAGCCAAGCGGTAGGGTATCCCCCCAATGAGCAGTTCTTC.

The chain is built from TRBV19 and TRBJ2-6, with D uncertain. The CDR3 contains 17 residues. Trimming took off 3 bases at V and 0 bases at J, with 12 bases between the two ends. Germline V gene sequence: CDR1 LNHDA, CDR2 SQIVND (reference sequence). The chain's CDR3 is CASSIGPRYSGANVLTF. The CDR3 coding sequence is TGTGCCAGTAGTATCGGGCCTCGATACTCTGGGGCCAACGTCCTGACTTTC.

V and J are TRBV19 and TRBJ2-1; 7 nucleotides match TRBD1. The CDR3 runs 13 residues. Germline CDR1 reads LNHDA; CDR2 reads SQIVND (reference sequence). With 5 bases clipped from V and 4 bases from J, the junction kept 2 bases outside the gene matches. In nucleotides, the CDR3 is TGTGCCAGTAGTCCACAGGGGTACAATGAGCAGTTCTTC. This codes for CASSPQGYNEQFF.

This clone was found once. This chain uses TRBV4-3 with TRBJ2-7, with TRBD2 matching 12 bases. The V gene end was trimmed by 3 bases and the J gene end by 3 bases; junction bases not matched to a gene: 3. The germline V gene encodes CDR1 LGHNA and CDR2 YSLEER. The CDR3 has 15 residues. This CDR3 reads CASSQGGLAGYEQYF. The CDR3 DNA sequence: TGCGCCAGCAGCCAGGGGGGACTAGCGGGCTACGAGCAGTACTTC.